Included here is one TCR beta chain sequence, with context. Its antigen is currently unknown. A multiplex PCR was run with 60 Vbeta primers and 13 Jbeta primers. TCRdb's copy holds only in-frame clones and misses some; the assay was immunoSEQ multiplex PCR. The table includes 140,000 or so clones, roughly 72% detected once. These data originate in a study of cytomegalovirus exposure and HLA in healthy donors. Study-level findings and limits: Analyzed later, most CMV-associated TCR beta chains appeared HLA-restricted.

Specimen: PBMCs. This clonotype originated in a man between 40 and 49 years old in good health and CMV-seronegative.

The CDR3 DNA reads TGTGCCACCAGCAGACGGACAGGGGGGTACGAGAATGAGCAGTTCTTC. Amino acid sequence: CATSRRTGGYENEQFF. The rearrangement links TRBV15 to TRBJ2-1; 10 nucleotides agree with TRBD1. Germline loops: CDR1 LNHNV, CDR2 YYDKDF (reference sequence). This CDR3 has 16 residues. The junction had 8 bases not matched to a gene; V was cut back by 2 bases and J by 7 bases.